This T cell receptor (beta chain) was sequenced for a study of blood T cell repertoires in COVID-19. Across the whole study: From the United States, Italy and Spain came samples of acute and convalescent COVID-19. Sources were T cells, B-cell-depleted T cells, or PBMCs; the material itself was cDNA or gDNA.

Looked up from germline, CDR1 is SQVTM and CDR2 is ANQGSEA. J lost 6 bases, V lost 6 bases, and 10 bases had no gene match. The CDR3 spans 15 residues. Original data processing: Researchers report that nucleated cell counts were estimated from reference gene primer amplification. Assay used: immunoSEQ multiplex PCR; TCRdb lists only in-frame clones, some missing. That table is the source of V, J and clone size, and D and trimming were worked out from the DNA. The sample records tens of thousands of clones, 90% being singletons. The genes are TRBV29-1 and TRBJ2-3; 12 positions agree with TRBD2. This TCR was recovered from a man aged 55 to 70 with acute or convalescent COVID-19. Sequenced: peripheral blood. This CDR3 is CSVPKTSGGWDTQYF. The CDR3 DNA follows: TGCAGCGTCCCCAAGACTAGCGGGGGTTGGGATACGCAGTATTTT.